This T cell receptor (beta chain) was sequenced during a study of blood T cell repertoires in COVID-19. In the original workflow: Quantification of nucleated cells was approximated via reference gene primer amplification. This table comes from immunoSEQ multiplex PCR, and its TCRdb copy is limited to in-frame clones, with some not included. V, J and clone size were drawn from that table, and D and trimming were deduced from the DNA. The sample records approximately 220,000 clones, around 84% being singletons. This CDR3 has 15 residues. CDR1 is SGDLS and CDR2 is YYNGEE in the germline V gene. Losses at the gene ends were 4 bases for V and 7 bases for J; bases not matched to a gene: 7.

Sequencing input: PBMCs or T cells enriched from blood (not recorded which). This sequence was found in a woman aged 40 to 55 with acute COVID-19. The chain recombines TRBV9 with TRBJ1-4; TRBD1 matches at 10 bases. The CDR3 is CASSPHRTGGEKLFF. The CDR3 DNA is TGTGCCAGCAGCCCCCACAGGACAGGGGGTGAAAAACTGTTTTTT.